Each of the 18 T cell receptor beta chains below was sequenced from the same sample in a study of cytomegalovirus exposure and HLA in healthy donors. In the PCR, 60 Vbeta and 13 Jbeta primers were used. TCRdb's table, derived via immunoSEQ multiplex PCR, lists solely in-frame clones and lacks some. Of roughly 130,000 clones listed, about 81% are singletons. Sequencing input: PBMCs. Receptors originate from a woman in her forties in good health and CMV-seropositive.

The chain employs TRBV7-2 and TRBJ1-1; TRBD1 might be the D (6 bases). The length of the CDR3 is 14 residues. Germline V lookup: CDR1 SGHTA, CDR2 FQGNSA. Trimming removed 5 bases from V and 11 bases from J, with 21 bases in between. Here the CDR3 DNA reads TGTGCCAGCAGCGCCAACAGGGCCCAGATAGGGGCTTTCTTT. Its translation: CASSANRAQIGAFF.

This clone was recorded once. V and J are TRBV6-5 and TRBJ1-5; 8 nucleotides align to TRBD1. With V trimmed by 6 bases and J by 4 bases, 2 bases remained unmatched. Germline assignment: CDR1 MNHEY and CDR2 SVGAGI. The CDR3 sequence is 13 residues long. CDR3 protein: CASRDRENQPQHF. The CDR3 bases are TGTGCCAGCAGGGACAGGGAAAATCAGCCCCAGCATTTT.

This clone occurred once. The genes are TRBV7-9 and TRBJ1-5, with D maybe TRBD1 (5 bases). V lost 3 bases and J 4 bases, leaving 19 bases between the germline ends. Looked up from germline, CDR1 is SEHNR and CDR2 is FQNEAQ (reference sequence). This CDR3 has 17 residues. The CDR3: CASSFSAGGEFNQPQHF. CDR3 DNA: TGTGCCAGCAGCTTCTCGGCGGGGGGAGAGTTTAATCAGCCCCAGCATTTT.

V gene TRBV15 combines with J gene TRBJ2-1, with TRBD2 matching 8 bases. V lost 1 base to trimming and J lost 10 bases; unmatched junction nucleotides: 18. The CDR3 length is 18 residues. Germline CDR1 reads LNHNV; CDR2 reads YYDKDF (reference sequence). CDR3 sequence (DNA): TGTGCCACCAGCAGAGTGGTTGGGAGCGGGAGTACAGCTTGGGAGCAGTTCTTC. It codes for CATSRVVGSGSTAWEQFF.

This chain connects TRBV7-2 to TRBJ2-5; tentative D call: TRBD2 (5 bases). This CDR3 comprises 15 residues. Germline V gene lookup returns CDR1 SGHTA and CDR2 FQGNSA. V lost 5 bases and J 1 base, leaving 14 bases between the germline ends. The CDR3 nucleotides are TGTGCCAGCAGCAGCCGGCAAAGCGGCCAAGAGACCCAGTACTTC. As protein: CASSSRQSGQETQYF.

The chain links TRBV9 to TRBJ1-1; 7 bases align to TRBD1. V gave up 3 bases and J gave up 7 bases; unmatched junction bases: 9. The CDR3 totals 14 residues. Per germline, CDR1 SGDLS and CDR2 YYNGEE. The CDR3 DNA reads TGTGCCAGCAGCGGCGGGACAGCGGAATGTGAAGCTTTCTTT. Its translation is CASSGGTAECEAFF.

This chain links TRBV5-5 with TRBJ2-5, with 12 positions matching TRBD2. Per germline, CDR1 SGHKS and CDR2 YYEKEE (reference sequence). The CDR3 covers 16 residues. With 1 base clipped from V and 4 bases from J, the junction kept 5 bases outside the gene matches. The CDR3 is CASSLTSGGLGETQYF. In DNA, the CDR3 is TGTGCCAGCAGCTTGACTAGCGGGGGGCTGGGAGAGACCCAGTACTTC.

This chain joins TRBV7-6 and TRBJ2-3; 7 positions match TRBD2. The CDR3 runs to 12 residues. Germline V gives CDR1 SGHVS, CDR2 FNYEAQ. V lost 8 bases to trimming and J lost 1 base; unmatched junction nucleotides: 0. This chain's CDR3 is CASGRGTDTQYF. The CDR3 DNA follows: TGTGCCAGCGGGAGGGGCACAGATACGCAGTATTTT.

The chain combines TRBV9 with TRBJ1-1; maybe TRBD1 (6 bases). This CDR3 is 14 amino acids long. The ends were cut back, 2 bases at V and 0 bases at J, with 8 bases in the middle. CDR1 SGDLS and CDR2 YYNGEE come from the germline V gene. DNA for the CDR3: TGTGCCAGCAGCGTGACAGGTTTGAACACTGAAGCTTTCTTT. Translated, it gives CASSVTGLNTEAFF.

This clone was counted a few times. The chain employs TRBV6-5 and TRBJ2-7; TRBD2 matches at 7 bases. With 6 bases clipped from V and 7 bases from J, the junction kept 6 bases outside the gene matches. CDR3 length: 12 residues. Germline V gene data show CDR1 as MNHEY and CDR2 as SVGAGI. The CDR3 loop is CASRGRAWEQYF. Here the CDR3 DNA reads TGTGCCAGCAGGGGGAGGGCCTGGGAGCAGTACTTC.

The chain joins TRBV28 to TRBJ2-7; a possible D gene is TRBD1 (6 bases). This CDR3 region has 12 residues. Germline CDR1 is MDHEN and CDR2 is SYDVKM. V was pared by 6 bases and J by 5 bases, with 11 bases between. CDR3 nucleotide sequence: TGTGCCAGCAGGGCACAGGGTAACGAGCAGTACTTC. It yields the protein CASRAQGNEQYF.

The gene calls are TRBV7-9 and TRBJ2-7; possible D gene TRBD2, 5 bases. Trimming cost V 4 bases and J 2 bases, with 21 bases left between them. CDR3 length: 17 residues. Germline V gene lookup returns CDR1 SEHNR and CDR2 FQNEAQ (reference sequence). CDR3 region: CASSSLASGNLPYEQYF. The CDR3 DNA sequence: TGTGCCAGCAGCTCACTGGCCTCCGGGAACCTCCCCTACGAGCAGTACTTC. The full variable domain, its missing parts supplied by reference TRBV7-9 and TRBJ2-7, is DTGVSQNPRHKITKRGQNVTFRCDPISEHNRLYWYRQTLGQGPEFLTYFQNEAQLEKSRLLSDRFSAERPKGSFSTLEIQRTEQGDSAMYLCASSSLASGNLPYEQYFGPGTRLTVT.

This sequence joins TRBV27 and TRBJ1-5; D not certain. Trimming pared 3 bases from V and 0 bases from J, leaving 9 bases between. Germline V gene lookup returns CDR1 MNHEY and CDR2 SMNVEV (reference sequence). CDR3 length: 15 residues. CDR3 in DNA: TGTGCCAGCAGTTTTTGGCAGGATAGCAATCAGCCCCAGCATTTT. Translated, it gives CASSFWQDSNQPQHF.

The chain employs TRBV9 and TRBJ1-3, with 9 bases matching TRBD1. The CDR3 loop spans 18 amino acids. The V gene's germline CDR1 is SGDLS and CDR2 YYNGEE. The junction had 15 bases not matched to a gene; V was cut back by 2 bases and J by 6 bases. CDR3 sequence: CASSVHQKGDRAENTIYF. DNA for the CDR3: TGTGCCAGCAGCGTCCACCAAAAAGGGGACAGGGCGGAAAACACCATATATTTT. Full variable domain (outside the CDR3, taken from reference TRBV9 and TRBJ1-3): DSGVTQTPKHLITATGQRVTLRCSPRSGDLSVYWYQQSLDQGLQFLIQYYNGEERAKGNILERFSAQQFPDLHSELNLSSLELGDSALYFCASSVHQKGDRAENTIYFGEGSWLTVV.

This clone was seen more than once but under ten times. The chain has TRBV7-8 and TRBJ2-1; TRBD2 aligns across 9 bases. The germline CDR1 and CDR2 sequences are SGHVS and FQNEAQ. V lost 8 bases to trimming and J lost 4 bases; unmatched junction nucleotides: 9. This CDR3 has 15 amino acids. CDR3 in amino acids: CASAGGAELYNEQFF. For the CDR3, the DNA is TGTGCCAGCGCGGGGGGGGCAGAGTTGTACAATGAGCAGTTCTTC.

The CDR3 loop is CASSPLEANTGELFF. In DNA, the CDR3 is TGTGCCAGCTCACCATTGGAGGCGAACACCGGGGAGCTGTTTTTT. The rearrangement links TRBV18 to TRBJ2-2; D perhaps matches TRBD2 (5 bases). The V gene lost 2 bases and the J gene lost 0 bases, with 7 bases spanning the gap. Germline V lookup: CDR1 KGHSH, CDR2 LQKENI. The CDR3 sequence is 15 residues long.

The chain carries TRBV5-4 and TRBJ2-7, with 7 bases that match TRBD2. The CDR3 contains 13 residues. Trimming cost V 4 bases and J 3 bases; bases outside gene matches: 4. Germline values: CDR1 SGHNT, CDR2 YYREEE (reference sequence). The CDR3 DNA reads TGTGCCAGCAGCGCTGGGAGGGTCTACGAGCAGTACTTC. Protein product: CASSAGRVYEQYF.

This clone has only a few counts. The CDR3 loop reads CASSLPGGGGYTF. The CDR3 DNA reads TGTGCCAGCAGCTTGCCTGGGGGCGGTGGCTACACCTTC. This rearrangement joins TRBV5-6 to TRBJ1-2, with D possibly matching TRBD1 (6 bases). Trimming cost V 1 base and J 7 bases, with 11 bases left between them. CDR3 size: 13 residues. CDR1 is SGHDT and CDR2 is YYEEEE in the germline V gene.